This TCR beta chain was recorded in a study of metastatic and nonmetastatic thyroid tumors. Authors' data handling: Researchers built a distant-metastasis classifier for papillary thyroid cancer that drew on CDR3 differences across clinicopathological groups. TCRdb re-clonotyped the PCR reads via MiXCR. These V and J calls are TCRdb output, not the study's own analysis. In the table there are approximately 17,000 clones, around a quarter of which are singletons. All patients were untreated before thyroid surgery. Germline CDR1 is MNHNY and CDR2 is SVGAGI (reference sequence). This CDR3 comprises 14 residues. The V end was cut by 0 bases, the J end by 4 bases, with 7 bases between.

Sequenced: adjacent normal tissue. The V call is TRBV6-6, the J call TRBJ1-3; D unresolved. The source is a female donor with papillary thyroid cancer or a benign thyroid nodule (not recorded which). Some clones in this sample may be carry-over from other donors' samples. CDR3 amino acids: CASSYSVGGNTIYF. The CDR3 region has the DNA TGTGCCAGCAGTTACTCCGTGGGAGGAAACACCATATATTTT.